Following are 21 T cell receptor beta chains from one sample sequenced in a study of blood T cell repertoires in COVID-19. Profiling relied on immunoSEQ multiplex PCR, and the TCRdb table lists in-frame clones only, not all of them. The sample carries some 320,000 clones, under 95% recorded once. The sample taken for sequencing was PBMCs or T cells enriched from blood (not recorded which). The receptors originated from a man aged 55 to 70 who had recovered from COVID-19.

The V call is TRBV11-2, the J call TRBJ2-1; TRBD2 is a possible D gene (6 bases). With 4 bases removed from V and 0 bases from J, the gap between germline ends came to 10 bases. This CDR3 has 15 residues. The germline gives CDR1 SGHAT, CDR2 FQNNGV. Here the CDR3 reads CASSSGVYSYNEQFF. CDR3 in DNA: TGTGCCAGCAGCTCGGGAGTGTACTCCTACAATGAGCAGTTCTTC.

V and J are TRBV4-3 and TRBJ2-3, with TRBD2 matching 7 bases. V gave up 4 bases and J gave up 2 bases; unmatched junction bases: 6. From germline, CDR1 is LGHNA and CDR2 YSLEER. The length of the CDR3 is 15 residues. The CDR3 spells CASSLASGYTDTQYF. The CDR3 nucleotides read TGCGCCAGCAGCCTTGCTAGCGGATACACAGATACGCAGTATTTT.

This chain links TRBV5-4 with TRBJ2-2; 8 positions match TRBD2. This CDR3 contains 14 residues. The V and J ends lost 5 bases and 6 bases, in that order; junction bases with no gene match: 6. CDR1 is SGHNT and CDR2 is YYREEE in the germline V gene (reference sequence). CDR3 sequence reads: CASSGTRSPGELFF. As DNA, the CDR3 is TGTGCCAGCAGTGGGACTAGATCTCCCGGGGAGCTGTTTTTT.

This clone was seen a few times. The V call is TRBV5-4, the J call TRBJ2-1; 13 nucleotides match TRBD2. Germline V CDR1 and CDR2: SGHNT, YYREEE (reference sequence). The junction had 9 bases not matched to a gene; V was cut back by 6 bases and J by 9 bases. The CDR3 has 15 amino acids. CDR3 sequence: CASNIGTSGMGEQFF. The CDR3 DNA is TGTGCCAGCAACATAGGGACTAGCGGGATGGGTGAGCAGTTCTTC.

V is TRBV13 and J is TRBJ2-1; 8 positions agree with TRBD2. In germline, CDR1 is PRHDT, CDR2 FYEKMQ (reference sequence). The CDR3 is 14 residues long. The J segment lost 7 bases and the V segment lost 1 base, leaving 3 bases of the junction unmatched. The CDR3 is CASSLVGLANEQFF. The CDR3 DNA follows: TGTGCCAGCAGCTTAGTAGGACTAGCAAATGAGCAGTTCTTC.

The chain employs TRBV5-1 and TRBJ1-1; TRBD1 might be the D (5 bases). V lost 1 base and J lost 2, with 9 bases in between. In germline, CDR1 is SGHRS, CDR2 YFSETQ. The CDR3 spans 14 residues. The CDR3 sequence is CASSLLTDNTEAFF. In nucleotides, the CDR3 is TGCGCCAGCAGCTTGCTGACAGATAACACTGAAGCTTTCTTT.

This chain connects TRBV7-9 to TRBJ2-1; perhaps TRBD1 as D (6 bases). Between the trimmed V and J ends, which lost 1 base and 5 bases, there was a span of 9 bases. CDR1 is SEHNR, CDR2 FQNEAQ, per germline (reference sequence). This CDR3 has 14 amino acids. CDR3 sequence reads: CASSLGPGDNEQFF. CDR3 nucleotides: TGTGCCAGCAGCTTAGGACCAGGGGACAATGAGCAGTTCTTC.

The V gene is TRBV30, the J gene TRBJ2-5, with TRBD2 matching 8 bases. Losses at the gene ends were 2 bases for V and 7 bases for J; bases not matched to a gene: 9. This CDR3 is built from 14 residues. The V gene's germline CDR1 is GTSNPN and CDR2 SVGIG (reference sequence). CDR3 residues: CAWSSEAGVGTQYF. CDR3 DNA sequence: TGTGCCTGGAGTTCCGAAGCGGGAGTTGGGACCCAGTACTTC. The complete variable domain, with remaining parts taken from reference TRBV30 and TRBJ2-5, reads SQTIHQWPATLVQPVGSPLSLECTVEGTSNPNLYWYRQAAGRGLQLLFYSVGIGQISSEVPQNLSASRPQDRQFILSSKKLLLSDSGFYLCAWSSEAGVGTQYFGPGTRLLVL.

The chain is built from TRBV9 and TRBJ1-1, with 9 bases lining up with TRBD1. The ends lost 4 bases at V and 2 bases at J; junction bases unmatched: 6. CDR1 and CDR2 from the germline V gene are SGDLS and YYNGEE. The CDR3 totals 15 residues. The CDR3, as DNA: TGTGCCAGCAGCACCGCGGACAGGGGAAACACTGAAGCTTTCTTT. Translation gives CASSTADRGNTEAFF.

This clone was seen just once. This chain uses TRBV2 with TRBJ1-4; 8 positions match TRBD1. From germline, CDR1 is SNHLY and CDR2 FYNNEI. J gave up 2 bases and V 6 bases, and 5 bases lay outside the gene matches. There are 15 residues in the CDR3. CDR3 coding DNA: TGTGCCAGCAGGGCCCACAGGGGGACTAATGAAAAACTGTTTTTT. Its translation: CASRAHRGTNEKLFF.

This CDR3 is CASSLLAGGYTF. The CDR3 nucleotides are TGTGCCAGCAGTTTATTGGCAGGAGGCTACACCTTC. The chain uses TRBV12-3 or TRBV12-4 and TRBJ1-2; D not certain. The CDR3 is 12 amino acids. Trimming shortened V by 2 bases and J by 8 bases, and 9 bases separated the two germline ends.

The gene calls are TRBV9 and TRBJ1-1; a weak D match, TRBD1 (6 bases). CDR1 is SGDLS and CDR2 is YYNGEE in the germline V gene. V lost 0 bases and J lost 0, with 12 bases in between. The CDR3 runs 16 residues. The CDR3 region is CASSVDQGTVNTEAFF. CDR3 in DNA: TGTGCCAGCAGCGTAGACCAGGGGACGGTGAACACTGAAGCTTTCTTT. The entire variable domain, with the rest obtained from reference TRBV9 and TRBJ1-1, is as follows: DSGVTQTPKHLITATGQRVTLRCSPRSGDLSVYWYQQSLDQGLQFLIQYYNGEERAKGNILERFSAQQFPDLHSELNLSSLELGDSALYFCASSVDQGTVNTEAFFGQGTRLTVV.

This clone was seen a single time. The chain joins TRBV27 to TRBJ2-7, with 9 bases matching TRBD1. The V gene's germline CDR1 is MNHEY and CDR2 SMNVEV (reference sequence). This CDR3 is built from 15 residues. V was pared by 6 bases and J by 6 bases, with 12 bases of the junction left unmatched. DNA for the CDR3: TGTGCCAGCAGGCCATACGGGACAGGGCGACGCGAGCAGTACTTC. Translated: CASRPYGTGRREQYF.

This clone was picked up one time. The chain carries TRBV14 and TRBJ2-5, with D perhaps matching TRBD1 (6 bases). The V gene's germline CDR1 is SGHDN and CDR2 FVKESK. Trimming cost V 3 bases and J 2 bases, with 13 bases left between them. The CDR3 contains 15 residues. In nucleotides, the CDR3 is TGTGCCAGCAGCCAGTTCGTTAGGGGGCAAGAGACCCAGTACTTC. Encoded protein: CASSQFVRGQETQYF.

The rearrangement uses TRBV30 and TRBJ1-5; possibly TRBD1 for D (6 bases). Trimming left V 4 bases short and J 4 bases short, with 8 bases between. The V gene's germline CDR1 is GTSNPN and CDR2 SVGIG (reference sequence). The CDR3 runs 12 residues. Here the CDR3 DNA reads TGTGCCTGGAATCAGGGGAATCAGCCCCAGCATTTT. Translating gives CAWNQGNQPQHF.

The V call is TRBV7-3, the J call TRBJ2-3, with 9 bases matching TRBD2. The germline V gene has CDR1 SGHTA and CDR2 FQGTGA. Trimming at V came to 4 bases and at J to 0 bases, leaving 5 bases not matched to a gene. The CDR3 extends over 16 amino acids. The DNA of the CDR3 is TGTGCCAGCAGCTCCTTAGCGGGAGCGAGCACAGATACGCAGTATTTT. Translated, it gives CASSSLAGASTDTQYF.

The rearrangement joins TRBV29-1 to TRBJ1-1, with D perhaps TRBD1 (5 bases). The V gene lost 7 bases and the J gene lost 9 bases, with 15 bases spanning the gap. CDR1 is SQVTM, CDR2 ANQGSEA, per germline. The length of the CDR3 is 11 residues. The CDR3 coding sequence is TGCAGCGCCCGGGGGGAGGGCAAAGCTTTCTTT. Its translation: CSARGEGKAFF.

The chain recombines TRBV5-1 with TRBJ1-1; the D is unclear. V gave up 1 base and J gave up 3 bases, with 10 bases separating them. The CDR3 is 14 amino acids. The germline V gene has CDR1 SGHRS and CDR2 YFSETQ. CDR3 DNA: TGCGCCAGCAGCTTGCGCACAGCGGACACTGAAGCTTTCTTT. It codes for CASSLRTADTEAFF.

The chain joins TRBV9 to TRBJ1-2, with 11 positions matching TRBD1. Germline V gives CDR1 SGDLS, CDR2 YYNGEE. V gave up 5 bases and J gave up 7 bases; unmatched junction bases: 4. CDR3 length: 13 amino acids. CDR3 DNA: TGTGCCAGCAGAGGACAGGGGGCCAGTGGCTACACCTTC. It codes for CASRGQGASGYTF.

The chain links TRBV2 to TRBJ1-5, with D possibly matching TRBD1 (6 bases). Germline V gene sequence: CDR1 SNHLY, CDR2 FYNNEI. CDR3 length equals 15 residues. Trimming shortened V by 2 bases and J by 3 bases, and 11 bases separated the two germline ends. DNA for the CDR3: TGTGCCAGCAGTGAACGCGACAGGTACAATCAGCCCCAGCATTTT. Its translation is CASSERDRYNQPQHF.

The chain has TRBV7-9 and TRBJ2-1; 12 nucleotides align to TRBD2. V lost 8 bases to trimming and J lost 5 bases; unmatched junction nucleotides: 4. This CDR3 has 14 residues. The germline CDR1 and CDR2 sequences are SEHNR and FQNEAQ (reference sequence). In DNA, the CDR3 is TGTGCCAGCGGGACTAGCGGGTGGGACAATGAGCAGTTCTTC. Its protein is CASGTSGWDNEQFF.